One sample yielded the 27 T cell receptor beta chains listed below, sequenced in a study of preoperative IRX-2 immunotherapy in early breast cancer (dated by TCRdb to between 2018 and 2021). Read against the paper, the sample's treatment or condition label means: preoperative locoregional IRX-2 cytokine immunotherapy. Receptor amplification or capture employed the immunoSEQ multiplex PCR assay. In TCRdb, the immuneACCESS table is reduced to in-frame sequences with V and J assigned. These tables do not hold every clone; where another copy was compared, an unresolved V gene accounts for under half, and the others remain unexplained. The sample yields under 40,000 clones; approximately 89% were counted once. The top ten clonotypes cover roughly 1.5% of the sample. Sequenced here: tumor tissue, sampled after IRX-2 immunotherapy. The receptors originated from a human donor with breast cancer.

The chain has TRBV11-3 and TRBJ1-4; D remains unclear. V was pared by 5 bases and J by 7 bases, with 17 bases between. CDR3 length: 15 amino acids. Germline values: CDR1 SGHNT, CDR2 YENEEA. The CDR3 region is CASSIRQSRSEKLFF. CDR3 bases: TGTGCCAGCAGCATCCGACAAAGCCGAAGTGAAAAACTGTTTTTT.

The rearrangement joins TRBV19 to TRBJ1-1; D perhaps matches TRBD1 (5 bases). This CDR3 region has 13 residues. Trimming left V 3 bases short and J 5 bases short, with 10 bases between. Germline V gene sequence: CDR1 LNHDA, CDR2 SQIVND (reference sequence). The CDR3 sequence is CASSIWGGTEAFF. The CDR3 bases are TGTGCCAGTAGTATTTGGGGGGGGACTGAAGCTTTCTTT. Looking up the rest from reference TRBV19 and TRBJ1-1 gives the full variable domain: DGGITQSPKYLFRKEGQNVTLSCEQNLNHDAMYWYRQDPGQGLRLIYYSQIVNDFQKGDIAEGYSVSREKKESFPLTVTSAQKNPTAFYLCASSIWGGTEAFFGQGTRLTVV.

The genes are TRBV6-8 and TRBJ1-1; no clear D. The CDR3 has 14 residues. Between the trimmed V and J ends, which lost 0 bases and 8 bases, there was a span of 13 bases. In germline, CDR1 is MNHGY, CDR2 SAAAGT. The CDR3 DNA is TGTGCCAGCAGTTACTCTCACAGCAAAAAGGAAGCTTTCTTT. This codes for CASSYSHSKKEAFF.

The rearrangement uses TRBV19 and TRBJ2-2, with D hard to call. The V gene lost 8 bases and the J gene lost 1 base, with 8 bases spanning the gap. In germline, CDR1 is LNHDA, CDR2 SQIVND (reference sequence). The CDR3 covers 13 residues. The CDR3 sequence is CASSEENTGELFF. The CDR3 DNA follows: TGTGCCAGTTCAGAAGAGAACACCGGGGAGCTGTTTTTT.

The rearrangement links TRBV18 to TRBJ2-7, with 7 nucleotides matching TRBD1. Germline V gene data show CDR1 as KGHSH and CDR2 as LQKENI. The CDR3 consists of 13 residues. The trim removed 3 bases at V and 3 bases at J, leaving 2 bases unmatched. CDR3 bases: TGTGCCAGCTCACCGGGACAGATCTACGAGCAGTACGTC. Translation gives CASSPGQIYEQYV.

The V gene is TRBV6-8, the J gene TRBJ1-2; no clear D. Looked up from germline, CDR1 is MNHGY and CDR2 is SAAAGT. This CDR3 region has 12 residues. Trimming removed 8 bases at V and 4 bases at J, with 11 bases between. The DNA for the CDR3 is TGTGCCAGCCGAGGCAGAACCTATGGCTACACCTTC. Encoded protein: CASRGRTYGYTF.

This chain links TRBV19 with TRBJ1-6; 8 nucleotides match TRBD1. Germline V gene data show CDR1 as LNHDA and CDR2 as SQIVND (reference sequence). V lost 10 bases to trimming and J lost 9 bases; unmatched junction nucleotides: 14. CDR3 length equals 15 residues. CDR3 residues: CATQGLTGGTSPLHF. The DNA of the CDR3 is TGTGCCACGCAGGGGTTAACAGGGGGTACTTCACCCCTCCACTTT.

The rearrangement links TRBV7-1 to TRBJ2-3, with D hard to call. TRBV7-1 is identified as an open reading frame with a role that is uncertain. Between the trimmed V and J ends, which lost 4 bases and 6 bases, there was a span of 23 bases. This CDR3 has 17 amino acids. CDR3 in amino acids: CASSLALSRTTSDTQYF. The DNA for the CDR3 is TGTGCCAGCAGCTTGGCGCTATCTAGAACCACGTCGGATACGCAGTATTTT.

The chain joins TRBV12-5 to TRBJ1-1; D is perhaps TRBD1 (5 bases). Trimming pared 5 bases from V and 4 bases from J, leaving 11 bases between. Germline-derived CDR1 and CDR2 are LGHNT and FRNRAP. The CDR3 spans 13 residues. In nucleotides, the CDR3 is TGTGCTAGTGGTGGGGGGATTTTCACTGAAGCTTTCTTT. As protein: CASGGGIFTEAFF. Looking up the rest from reference TRBV12-5 and TRBJ1-1 gives the full variable domain: DARVTQTPRHKVTEMGQEVTMRCQPILGHNTVFWYRQTMMQGLELLAYFRNRAPLDDSGMPKDRFSAEMPDATLATLKIQPSEPRDSAVYFCASGGGIFTEAFFGQGTRLTVV.

The V and J genes are TRBV5-1 and TRBJ1-4; 10 bases align to TRBD1. The CDR3 runs to 15 residues. Germline trimming cut 4 bases from V and 5 bases from J; bases unmatched to any gene: 5. Per germline, CDR1 SGHRS and CDR2 YFSETQ. CDR3 DNA: TGCGCCAGCAGCATGACAGGGGGCGGGAATGAAAAACTGTTTTTT. Translation gives CASSMTGGGNEKLFF.

This rearrangement joins TRBV23-1 to TRBJ2-4; 12 positions agree with TRBD2. TRBV23-1 has ORF status, its function being uncertain. The CDR3 covers 20 residues. J gave up 0 bases and V 0 bases, and 9 bases lay outside the gene matches. CDR3: CASSQSGLAGPSLAKNIQYF. The CDR3 DNA is TGCGCCAGCAGTCAATCAGGACTAGCGGGGCCCAGTCTAGCCAAAAACATTCAGTACTTC.

V is TRBV11-3 and J is TRBJ2-7; D not resolved. There are 14 residues in the CDR3. Trimming removed 5 bases at V and 0 bases at J, with 11 bases between. The germline gives CDR1 SGHNT, CDR2 YENEEA. Here the CDR3 DNA reads TGTGCCAGCAGCGTTCAGGAAACCTCCTACGAGCAGTACTTC. Translated: CASSVQETSYEQYF.

J is TRBJ2-3 and V is TRBV6-8, with a possible D match to TRBD1 (5 bases). The CDR3 covers 15 residues. The germline V gene encodes CDR1 MNHGY and CDR2 SAAAGT. V dropped 0 bases and J dropped 4 bases, with 11 bases sitting between them. The CDR3, as DNA: TGTGCCAGCAGTTACTCGTTCACAGGCCCAGATACGCAGTATTTT. Translating gives CASSYSFTGPDTQYF.

V and J are TRBV14 and TRBJ1-2; D is perhaps TRBD1 (6 bases). Germline V lookup: CDR1 SGHDN, CDR2 FVKESK. The CDR3 is 13 amino acids. V shed 4 bases and J shed 1 base, with 7 bases lying between them. For the CDR3, the DNA is TGTGCCAGCAGCCGGGGACATAACTATGGCTACACCTTC. Amino acids: CASSRGHNYGYTF.

V is TRBV6-8 and J is TRBJ2-5; TRBD1 agrees at 11 bases. V shed 2 bases, J shed 1 base, and the junction held 3 bases outside the gene matches. The CDR3 extends over 16 amino acids. CDR1 MNHGY and CDR2 SAAAGT come from the germline V gene. In DNA form, the CDR3 reads TGTGCCAGCAGTTACCCGGGACAGGGGGGCCAAGAGACCCAGTACTTC. Translated: CASSYPGQGGQETQYF.

V and J are TRBV15 and TRBJ1-2; 8 nucleotides align to TRBD1. Trimming removed 5 bases from V and 0 bases from J; junction bases left unmatched: 5. Germline lookup yields CDR1 LNHNV and CDR2 YYDKDF (reference sequence). This CDR3 is 15 amino acids long. In DNA form, the CDR3 reads TGTGCCACCAGCCGGGACAGGTGGGCTAACTATGGCTACACCTTC. Protein: CATSRDRWANYGYTF.

The chain carries TRBV6-8 and TRBJ1-2; D gene uncertain. The CDR3 has 13 amino acids. Per the germline V gene, CDR1 is MNHGY and CDR2 is SAAAGT. V gave up 5 bases and J gave up 8 bases, with 15 bases separating them. The CDR3 spells CASSVTVVGGYTF. CDR3 DNA: TGTGCCAGCAGTGTAACGGTGGTAGGGGGCTACACCTTC.

This chain links TRBV6-8 with TRBJ1-1, with 8 nucleotides matching TRBD1. Germline CDR1 reads MNHGY; CDR2 reads SAAAGT. V shed 5 bases and J 1 base; nucleotides not matched to a gene: 6. The CDR3 has 15 residues. CDR3 sequence: CASSKPGGPNTEAFF. CDR3 nucleotides: TGTGCCAGCAGTAAGCCAGGGGGCCCGAACACTGAAGCTTTCTTT.

The chain carries TRBV1 and TRBJ2-5; the table gives TRBD1 as D, unverified against the DNA. TRBV1 is given as a pseudogene. The CDR3 extends over 18 amino acids. The CDR3 sequence is CASGSERRTGANQETQYF. CDR3 nucleotide sequence: TGCGCCAGCGGATCGGAGAGAAGGACAGGCGCGAACCAAGAGACCCAGTACTTC.

The chain uses TRBV6-8 and TRBJ1-5, with D uncertain. There are 15 residues in the CDR3. Germline CDR1 is MNHGY and CDR2 is SAAAGT. The V end lost 8 bases, the J end lost 0 bases, and 14 bases lay between the germline ends. Written as DNA, the CDR3 is TGTGCCAGCGCCTCGTGGCAGTATAGCAATCAGCCCCAGCATTTT. It codes for CASASWQYSNQPQHF.

The CDR3, as DNA: TGTGCCATCAGTGAGTCGAGTCAGCCCCAGCATTTT. It yields the protein CAISESSQPQHF. The chain couples TRBV10-3 to TRBJ1-5, with D hard to call. V lost 0 bases to trimming and J lost 6 bases, with 3 bases between them. The germline V gene encodes CDR1 ENHRY and CDR2 SYGVKD. The CDR3 is 12 residues long.

J is TRBJ2-2 and V is TRBV19; TRBD1 matches at 10 bases. Losses at the gene ends were 10 bases for V and 5 bases for J; bases not matched to a gene: 7. The CDR3 totals 14 residues. Looked up from germline, CDR1 is LNHDA and CDR2 is SQIVND (reference sequence). The CDR3 DNA is TGTGCCACCCTAGACAGGGGGCAAACCGGGGAGCTGTTTTTT. Protein: CATLDRGQTGELFF.

The chain has TRBV6-8 and TRBJ2-5; no clear D. The CDR3 totals 15 residues. Trimming removed 3 bases at V and 2 bases at J, with 13 bases between. CDR1 is MNHGY, CDR2 SAAAGT, per germline. The CDR3 here is CASSYGQNIQETQYF. CDR3 DNA: TGTGCCAGCAGTTATGGGCAGAACATACAAGAGACCCAGTACTTC.

The J gene is TRBJ1-2, the V gene TRBV19, with 7 bases lining up with TRBD1. This CDR3 comprises 15 residues. Germline trimming cut 7 bases from V and 5 bases from J; bases unmatched to any gene: 13. Germline CDR1 LNHDA, CDR2 SQIVND (reference sequence). The DNA of the CDR3 is TGTGCCAGTACCTCTTCCCGGACAGGCCATTATGGCTACACCTTC. Its protein product is CASTSSRTGHYGYTF.

The V call is TRBV29-1, the J call TRBJ2-4; D possibly corresponds to TRBD2 (5 bases). Trimming shortened V by 3 bases and J by 0 bases, and 6 bases separated the two germline ends. The germline V gene has CDR1 SQVTM and CDR2 ANQGSEA. The CDR3 totals 13 residues. CDR3: CSVEGVAKNIQYF. As DNA, the CDR3 is TGCAGCGTTGAGGGAGTAGCCAAAAACATTCAGTACTTC.

The table lists this clone with a count of one. The chain has TRBV12-5 and TRBJ1-2; maybe TRBD1 (5 bases). The CDR3 covers 13 residues. Germline-derived CDR1 and CDR2 are LGHNT and FRNRAP. Deletions cut 1 base from V and 8 bases from J, with 11 bases between. CDR3 region: CASGLGQGSGYTF. The CDR3 nucleotides are TGTGCTAGTGGTTTGGGTCAGGGAAGCGGCTACACCTTC.

The V call is TRBV6-7, the J call TRBJ2-7; D gene uncertain. TRBV6-7 is an ORF, with its function uncertain. The V and J ends lost 7 bases and 2 bases respectively, with 12 bases between them. This CDR3 spans 13 amino acids. CDR3 coding DNA: TGTGCCAGCACCTTGGGTCGGACCTACGAGCAGTACTTC. It codes for CASTLGRTYEQYF.